Following are 12 T cell receptor beta chains from one sample sequenced in a study of T cell responses to AZD1222 COVID-19 vaccine. Data came from immunoSEQ multiplex PCR; TCRdb stores just in-frame clones and leaves some out. The repertoire has over 150,000 clones, 90% of them found once; the top ten carry roughly 2.8%. The material was peripheral blood, obtained on day 0 of AZD1222 vaccination. Every receptor here comes from an adult in good health.

The V and J genes are TRBV4-2 and TRBJ2-3, with TRBD2 identical over 13 bases. CDR1 is LGHNA and CDR2 is YNFKEQ in the germline V gene. V was clipped by 0 bases and J by 4 bases; unmatched bases: 1. The CDR3 covers 16 residues. The CDR3: CASSQETSGGPDTQYF. The CDR3 coding sequence is TGTGCCAGCAGCCAAGAGACTAGCGGGGGGCCAGATACGCAGTATTTT.

V usage is TRBV5-4 and J usage is TRBJ1-1; D unclear. The germline gives CDR1 SGHNT, CDR2 YYREEE (reference sequence). This CDR3 spans 15 amino acids. V was cut by 1 base and J by 3 bases, with 13 bases left in between. This CDR3 is CASSLSMGADTEAFF. CDR3 DNA: TGTGCCAGCAGCTTGAGTATGGGTGCGGACACTGAAGCTTTCTTT.

The chain couples TRBV20-1 to TRBJ1-1, with no clear D. V was cut by 3 bases and J by 5 bases, with 7 bases left in between. Germline V gene sequence: CDR1 DFQATT, CDR2 SNEGSKA (reference sequence). The CDR3 runs 11 residues. CDR3 sequence reads: CSASRGTEAFF. The DNA of the CDR3 is TGCAGTGCTAGCCGCGGTACTGAAGCTTTCTTT.

This sequence joins TRBV5-1 and TRBJ2-2; 7 nucleotides agree with TRBD1. Trimming at V came to 5 bases and at J to 4 bases, leaving 5 bases not matched to a gene. In germline, CDR1 is SGHRS, CDR2 YFSETQ. The CDR3 sequence is 14 residues long. The CDR3 coding sequence is TGCGCCAGCAGAACAGACAGGGTCACCGGGGAGCTGTTTTTT. Translating it yields CASRTDRVTGELFF.

For this clone: Different DNA sequences within this sample yield the same CDR3. This rearrangement joins TRBV6-5 to TRBJ2-7; 7 bases are shared with TRBD1. This CDR3 spans 14 amino acids. In germline, CDR1 is MNHEY, CDR2 SVGAGI. V lost 0 bases to trimming and J lost 3 bases; unmatched junction nucleotides: 2. CDR3 amino acids: CASSYSDRSYEQYF. CDR3 sequence (DNA): TGTGCCAGCAGTTACTCGGACAGGAGCTACGAGCAGTACTTC.

The chain carries TRBV11-3 and TRBJ2-2; 12 nucleotides agree with TRBD1. Per the germline V gene, CDR1 is SGHNT and CDR2 is YENEEA. V gave up 4 bases and J gave up 4 bases; unmatched junction bases: 1. The CDR3 loop spans 15 amino acids. In DNA form, the CDR3 reads TGTGCCAGCAGCTCGGGACAGGGGGCCACCGGGGAGCTGTTTTTT. Its translation: CASSSGQGATGELFF.

This rearrangement joins TRBV4-3 to TRBJ2-3; D may correspond to TRBD1 or TRBD2 (5 bases each). Germline-derived CDR1 and CDR2 are LGHNA and YSLEER. V was pared by 1 base and J by 0 bases, with 11 bases between. This CDR3 is built from 16 residues. The CDR3 DNA reads as TGCGCCAGCAGCCAAGTGTGGGGGTCTAGCACAGATACGCAGTATTTT. Protein: CASSQVWGSSTDTQYF.

Only one count was recorded for this clone. Other DNA sequences in this sample translate to the same CDR3. The chain carries TRBV20-1 and TRBJ2-7, with D unresolved. The CDR3 loop spans 11 amino acids. The germline V gene encodes CDR1 DFQATT and CDR2 SNEGSKA (reference sequence). Deletions cut 1 base from V and 1 base from J, with 2 bases between. CDR3 amino acids: CSARGSYEQYF. In DNA form, the CDR3 reads TGCAGTGCTAGAGGGTCCTACGAGCAGTACTTC.

The rearrangement joins TRBV4-3 to TRBJ2-2, with 8 bases that match TRBD1. Germline V gives CDR1 LGHNA, CDR2 YSLEER. This CDR3 is built from 15 residues. With 1 base clipped from V and 8 bases from J, the junction kept 6 bases outside the gene matches. The CDR3 loop is CASSQGAGGIGELFF. As DNA, the CDR3 is TGCGCCAGCAGCCAAGGGGCAGGGGGCATAGGGGAGCTGTTTTTT.

This chain uses TRBV27 with TRBJ2-7; D possibly corresponds to TRBD2 (5 bases). Trimming removed 6 bases from V and 2 bases from J, with 14 bases in between. The germline V gene encodes CDR1 MNHEY and CDR2 SMNVEV (reference sequence). The CDR3 runs 14 residues. The CDR3, as DNA: TGTGCCAGCAGCCGGACTGAAGGTGCCTACGAGCAGTACTTC. Translated: CASSRTEGAYEQYF.

CDR3 protein: CASSNAGTYEQYF. CDR3 bases: TGTGCCAGTAGTAATGCAGGGACCTACGAGCAGTACTTC. This chain joins TRBV19 and TRBJ2-7; a weak D match, TRBD1 (5 bases). The CDR3 length is 13 residues. The V end lost 4 bases, the J end lost 2 bases, and 9 bases lay between the germline ends. Per the germline V gene, CDR1 is LNHDA and CDR2 is SQIVND (reference sequence).

Turning to this clone: The junction departs from germline at one end; a sequencing error may be responsible. The chain carries TRBV20-1 and TRBJ1-5, with D perhaps TRBD1 (6 bases). The CDR3 is 11 residues long. Germline V CDR1 and CDR2: DFQATT, SNEGSKA (reference sequence). CDR3 loop: CSASGQGKASF. The CDR3, as DNA: TGCAGTGCTAGTGGTCAGGGGAAGGCTTCATTT.